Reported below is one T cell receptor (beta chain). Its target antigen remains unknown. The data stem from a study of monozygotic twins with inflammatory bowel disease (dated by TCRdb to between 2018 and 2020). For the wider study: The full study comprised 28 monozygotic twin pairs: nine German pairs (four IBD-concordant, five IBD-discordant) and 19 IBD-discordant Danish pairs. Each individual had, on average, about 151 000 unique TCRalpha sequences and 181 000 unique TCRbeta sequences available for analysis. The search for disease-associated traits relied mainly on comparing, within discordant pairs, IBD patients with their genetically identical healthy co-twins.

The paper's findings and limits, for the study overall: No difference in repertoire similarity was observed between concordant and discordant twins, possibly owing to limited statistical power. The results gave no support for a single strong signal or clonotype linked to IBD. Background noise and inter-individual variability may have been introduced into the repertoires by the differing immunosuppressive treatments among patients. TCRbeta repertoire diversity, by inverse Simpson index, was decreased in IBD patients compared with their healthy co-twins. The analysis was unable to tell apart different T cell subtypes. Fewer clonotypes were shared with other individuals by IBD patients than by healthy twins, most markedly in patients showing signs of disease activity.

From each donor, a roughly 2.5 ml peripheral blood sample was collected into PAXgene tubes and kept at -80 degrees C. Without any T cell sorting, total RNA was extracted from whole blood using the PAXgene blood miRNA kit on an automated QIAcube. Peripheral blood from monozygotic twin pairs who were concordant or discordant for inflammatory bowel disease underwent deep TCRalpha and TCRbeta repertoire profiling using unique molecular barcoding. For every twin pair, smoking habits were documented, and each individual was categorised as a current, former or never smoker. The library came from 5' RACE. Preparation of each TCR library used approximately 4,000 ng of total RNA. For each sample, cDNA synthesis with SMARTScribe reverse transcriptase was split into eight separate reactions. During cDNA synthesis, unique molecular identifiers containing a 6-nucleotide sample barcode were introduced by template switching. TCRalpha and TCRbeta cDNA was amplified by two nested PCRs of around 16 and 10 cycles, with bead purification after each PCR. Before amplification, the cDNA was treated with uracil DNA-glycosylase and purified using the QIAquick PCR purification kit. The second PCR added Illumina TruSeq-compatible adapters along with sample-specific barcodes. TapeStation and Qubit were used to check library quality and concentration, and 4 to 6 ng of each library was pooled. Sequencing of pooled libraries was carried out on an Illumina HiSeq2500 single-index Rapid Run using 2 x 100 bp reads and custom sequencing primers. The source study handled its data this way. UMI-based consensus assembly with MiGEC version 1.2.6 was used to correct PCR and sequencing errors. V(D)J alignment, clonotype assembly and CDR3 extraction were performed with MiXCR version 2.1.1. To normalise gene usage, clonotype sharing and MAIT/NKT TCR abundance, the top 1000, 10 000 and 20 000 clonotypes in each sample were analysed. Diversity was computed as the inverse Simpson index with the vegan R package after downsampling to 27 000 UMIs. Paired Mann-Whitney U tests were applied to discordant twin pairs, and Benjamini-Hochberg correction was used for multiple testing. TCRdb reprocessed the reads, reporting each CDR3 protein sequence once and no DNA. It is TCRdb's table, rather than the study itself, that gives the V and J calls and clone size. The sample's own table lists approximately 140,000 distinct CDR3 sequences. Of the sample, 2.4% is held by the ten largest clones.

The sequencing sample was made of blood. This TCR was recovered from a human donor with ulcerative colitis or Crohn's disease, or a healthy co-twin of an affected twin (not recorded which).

The CDR3 region reads CSAPTAPLWRGYTF. The chain couples TRBV20-1 to TRBJ1-2; TCRdb names TRBD1, which stays unverified in the absence of DNA. The CDR3, cysteine through phenylalanine, is 14 amino acids long. No nucleotide data were recorded. From the germline V gene (reference sequence), CDR1 is DFQATT and CDR2 is SNEGSKA.